This T cell receptor beta chain was retrieved from a study of Ad26.COV2.S vaccination and SARS-CoV-2 variants. Study overall: The COV1001 Ad26.COV2.S trial arm included the donor. Recipients of Ad26.COV2.S got it intramuscularly, once or twice 56 days apart. Overall study results and limits: Measurements of TCR breadth and depth may have given underestimates of the total T cell responses.

Treatment given: around 19 received Ad26.COV2.S at low or high dose, single or two shots; about 5 received placebo; per-sample allocation not given. Specimens were obtained on day 63 following the first vaccine or placebo injection. This vaccine is an Ad26 vector that expresses the Wuhan-strain SARS-CoV-2 spike. Profiling relied on immunoSEQ multiplex PCR, and the TCRdb table lists in-frame clones only, not all of them. Of around 450,000 clones listed, approximately 89% were seen once; the top ten hold just over 2.5%. The germline V gene encodes CDR1 MNHEY and CDR2 SVGAGI. The V gene lost 7 bases and the J gene lost 6 bases, with 15 bases spanning the gap. CDR3 length: 13 amino acids. In the case of this clone: No antigen is known for it.

Sample: peripheral blood, taken in a trial of Ad26.COV2.S vaccine versus placebo. This TCR came from a person between 18 and 59 years old who received the Ad26.COV2.S COVID-19 vaccine or a placebo. This chain uses TRBV6-5 with TRBJ1-1; weak D call: TRBD1 (5 bases). As DNA, the CDR3 is TGTGCCAGCATCAGGGAATTGGAGGCTGAAGCTTTCTTT. As protein: CASIRELEAEAFF.